These T cell receptor beta chains were read from a single sample in a study of blood T cell repertoires in COVID-19. The method was immunoSEQ multiplex PCR; TCRdb's version includes in-frame clones alone and lacks a portion of them. The sample lists 85,000 to 130,000 clones, roughly nine tenths occurring once. Sample: peripheral blood. The receptors shown here come from a human donor in a cohort sampled during active COVID-19. Each CDR3 is given with its conserved first and last residue. The order of the fields is V gene, clone size, J gene, D gene, CDR3 DNA, CDR3 protein. The D gene is left open where the match is weak. Some rows mark clone size as missing; the rest say once, few, many or name a class of expanded clone.

TRBV7-9,NA,TRBJ2-1,TRBD1,TGTGCCAGCAGCCTATTTCCGGGACAGGGGGCCCACAATGAGCAGTTCTTC,CASSLFPGQGAHNEQFF
TRBV7-3,NA,TRBJ2-1,NA,TGTGCCAGCAGCCCCGGGGGAGATGAGCAGTTCTTC,CASSPGGDEQFF
TRBV7-9,NA,TRBJ1-5,TRBD1,TGTGCCAGCAGCATCGGGACAGGGTTACAGCCCCAGCATTTT,CASSIGTGLQPQHF
TRBV27,NA,TRBJ2-7,NA,TGTGCCAGCAGTTTACGGCAGGGTTTTCAGATTGGTTACGAGCAGTACTTC,CASSLRQGFQIGYEQYF
TRBV7-2,NA,TRBJ2-7,TRBD2,TGTGCCAGCAGCTCACCACAGGGACTAGCGGGTGGCGAGCAGTACTTC,CASSSPQGLAGGEQYF
TRBV5-1,once,TRBJ2-2,TRBD1,TGCGCCAGCAGCACCGGGACAGGGTACGAATACACCGGGGAGCTGTTTTTT,CASSTGTGYEYTGELFF
TRBV28,NA,TRBJ2-3,TRBD2,TGTGCCAGCAGATCTCGGGAGGGTATAGGAGATACGCAGTATTTT,CASRSREGIGDTQYF
TRBV4-1,NA,TRBJ2-7,NA,TGCGCCAGCAGCCAACCAGGTACCAGCTCCTACGAGCAGTACTTC,CASSQPGTSSYEQYF
TRBV19,NA,TRBJ1-1,NA,TGTGCCAGTAGTATAGGAGGCGGAACTGAAGCTTTCTTT,CASSIGGGTEAFF
TRBV7-2,NA,TRBJ2-7,NA,TGTGCCAGCAGCCCACCATCTAGCTACGAGCAGTACTTC,CASSPPSSYEQYF
TRBV5-6,NA,TRBJ1-5,NA,TGTGCCAGCAGCCACGGTGGGTTCGGAGGTCAGCCCCAGCATTTT,CASSHGGFGGQPQHF
TRBV10-3,NA,TRBJ1-2,TRBD1,TGTGCCATCAGTGAACCGACAGGGGTTTATGGCTACACCTTC,CAISEPTGVYGYTF
TRBV4-2,NA,TRBJ1-2,NA,TGTGCCAGCAGCCAAAAGGAGACCTATGGCTACACCTTC,CASSQKETYGYTF
TRBV30,NA,TRBJ1-1,TRBD1,TGTGCCTGGAGTGTACGGTTCGGACAGGGGAAAGCTTTCTTT,CAWSVRFGQGKAFF
TRBV11-2,NA,TRBJ1-2,NA,TGTGCCAGCAGCCCGACGGGAGCACGTTCTGGCTACACCTTC,CASSPTGARSGYTF
TRBV5-8,NA,TRBJ2-7,NA,TGTGCCAGCAGCTTGTCCCCAGGGGTCTACGAGCAGTACTTC,CASSLSPGVYEQYF
TRBV14,NA,TRBJ1-6,NA,TGTGCCAGCAGCCAAGGGACAGCCAATTCACCCCTCCACTTT,CASSQGTANSPLHF
TRBV12-5,NA,TRBJ2-1,TRBD2,TGTGCTAGTGGTTTGGCCCTATCTGAGCGGGGGTACAATGAGCAGTTCTTC,CASGLALSERGYNEQFF
TRBV28,NA,TRBJ1-2,NA,TGTGCCAGCAGTGTACAGGGTCGTGGCTACACCTTC,CASSVQGRGYTF
TRBV5-1,NA,TRBJ2-1,TRBD2,TGCGCCAGCAGCTTGGCGCCTAGCGGTTCCTACAATGAGCAGTTCTTC,CASSLAPSGSYNEQFF
TRBV29-1,NA,TRBJ1-2,NA,TGCAGCGTTGTGTCGGGGACACACTATGGCTACACCTTC,CSVVSGTHYGYTF
TRBV19,NA,TRBJ2-5,TRBD1,TGTGCCAGTAGTGAAACTTCCGGGACAGGGGAGGAGACCCAGTACTTC,CASSETSGTGEETQYF
TRBV27,NA,TRBJ2-7,NA,TGTGCCAGCAGTTTATCGTACTCAATCTACGAGCAGTACTTC,CASSLSYSIYEQYF
TRBV2,NA,TRBJ1-1,NA,TGTGCCAGCAGCCCTTATTTCGAGGACACTGAAGCTTTCTTT,CASSPYFEDTEAFF
TRBV19,NA,TRBJ1-2,TRBD1,TGTGCCAGTAGTGCCGCAGGGGGCTTGGATGGCTACACCTTC,CASSAAGGLDGYTF